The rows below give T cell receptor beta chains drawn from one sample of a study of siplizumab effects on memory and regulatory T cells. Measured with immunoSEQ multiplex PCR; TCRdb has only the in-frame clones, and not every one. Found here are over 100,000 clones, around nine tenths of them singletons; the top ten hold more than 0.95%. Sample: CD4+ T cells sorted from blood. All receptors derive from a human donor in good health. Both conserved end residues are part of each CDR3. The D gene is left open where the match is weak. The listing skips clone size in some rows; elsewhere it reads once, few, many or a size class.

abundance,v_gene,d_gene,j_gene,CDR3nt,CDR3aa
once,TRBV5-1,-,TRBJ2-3,TGCGCCAGCAGCTTGGGAAGCATTTCCCCAGATACGCAGTATTTT,CASSLGSISPDTQYF
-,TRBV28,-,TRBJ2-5,TGTGCCAGCAGTTCCCCGACAGGAGATAAAGAGACCCAGTACTTC,CASSSPTGDKETQYF
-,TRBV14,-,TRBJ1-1,TGTGCCAGCAGCCAAGTTACTTGGGGTGAAGCTTTCTTT,CASSQVTWGEAFF
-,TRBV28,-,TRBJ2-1,TGTGCCAGCAGAGGGATTGTGAATGAGCAGTTCTTC,CASRGIVNEQFF
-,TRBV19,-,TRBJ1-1,TGTGCCAGTAGTAGGGGCCTGGTCGGCACTGAAGCTTTCTTT,CASSRGLVGTEAFF
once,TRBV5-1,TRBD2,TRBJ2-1,TGCGCCAGCAGCGTTAGCGGGGGGAACAATGAGCAGTTCTTC,CASSVSGGNNEQFF
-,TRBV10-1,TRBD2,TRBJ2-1,TGCGCCAGCAGTGATGGCGGGAGCTCCTACAATGAGCAGTTCTTC,CASSDGGSSYNEQFF
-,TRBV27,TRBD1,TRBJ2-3,TGTGCCAGCGGCCGGGGACAGGGAAGAGATACGCAGTATTTT,CASGRGQGRDTQYF
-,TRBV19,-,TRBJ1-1,TGTGCCAGTACCGATTACGGGTCTCTGGGCACTGAAGCTTTCTTT,CASTDYGSLGTEAFF
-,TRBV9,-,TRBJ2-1,TGTGCCAGCAGCGTAGGCATCAATGAGCAGTTCTTC,CASSVGINEQFF
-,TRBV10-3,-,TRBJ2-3,TGTGCCACCGCATCTAGCGACAGCACAGATACGCAGTATTTT,CATASSDSTDTQYF
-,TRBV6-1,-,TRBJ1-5,TGTGCCACCGGGGTTTATAGCAATCAGCCCCAGCATTTT,CATGVYSNQPQHF
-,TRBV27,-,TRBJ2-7,TGTGCCAGCAGTAGGCAGAGCCACTACGAGCAGTACTTC,CASSRQSHYEQYF
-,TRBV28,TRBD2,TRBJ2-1,TGTGCCGGCAGTTCCCTCTGGCTAGCGGGAGAGGGTGAGCAGTTCTTC,CAGSSLWLAGEGEQFF
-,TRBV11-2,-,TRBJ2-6,TGTGCCAGCAGCTCCAGAGGCTCGGGATCTGGGGCCAACGTCCTGACTTTC,CASSSRGSGSGANVLTF
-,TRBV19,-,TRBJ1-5,TGTGCCAGTAGTAGGGGGGGTAGCCTGCCCCAGCATTTT,CASSRGGSLPQHF
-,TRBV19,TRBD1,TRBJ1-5,TGTGCCAGTAGTCGATCGACAGGGTTGTATCAGCCCCAGCATTTT,CASSRSTGLYQPQHF
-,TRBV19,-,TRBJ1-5,TGTGCCAGTAATGTCGGGGAGTATAGCAATCAGCCCCAGCATTTT,CASNVGEYSNQPQHF